This T cell receptor (beta chain) was recorded in a study of lymphopenia after photon versus proton radiotherapy. Broader study findings: Relative stability marked proton patients; photon patients lost diversity and naive cells. In patients who died, overall survival fell as post-nadir TCR diversity dropped more. Survival link was tested only in deceased patients; proton benefit remains a possibility. Post-nadir diversity loss with photons came from oligoclonal expansion, particularly CD8+ Temra cells.

Turning to this clone: Its specificity is unknown.

The CDR3 has 14 amino acids. CDR1 is SGHNT and CDR2 is YYREEE in the germline V gene (reference sequence). V was trimmed by 0 bases and J by 2 bases, leaving 9 bases between them. Measured with immunoSEQ multiplex PCR; TCRdb has only the in-frame clones, and not every one. The data contain some 30,000 clones, under 90% of them singletons. The chain joins TRBV5-4 to TRBJ2-7; the D is unclear. The source is a woman between 45 and 60 years old with pancreatic cancer. This material consisted of peripheral blood, taken from a patient treated with photon-based radiotherapy. CDR3 in DNA: TGTGCCAGCAGCTTGGACGTAGGAACCTACGAGCAGTACTTC. Translation: CASSLDVGTYEQYF.